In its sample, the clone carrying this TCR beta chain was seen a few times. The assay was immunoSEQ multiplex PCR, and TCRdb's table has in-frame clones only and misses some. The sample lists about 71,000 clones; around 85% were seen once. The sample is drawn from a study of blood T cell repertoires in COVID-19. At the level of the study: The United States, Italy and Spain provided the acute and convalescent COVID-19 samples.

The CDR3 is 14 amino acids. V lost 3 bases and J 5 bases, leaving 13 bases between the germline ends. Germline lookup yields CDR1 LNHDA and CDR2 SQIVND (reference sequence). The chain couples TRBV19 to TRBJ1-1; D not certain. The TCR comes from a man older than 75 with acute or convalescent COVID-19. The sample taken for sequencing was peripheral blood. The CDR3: CASSIGVVGTEAFF. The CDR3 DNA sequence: TGTGCCAGTAGTATCGGAGTCGTCGGAACTGAAGCTTTCTTT.